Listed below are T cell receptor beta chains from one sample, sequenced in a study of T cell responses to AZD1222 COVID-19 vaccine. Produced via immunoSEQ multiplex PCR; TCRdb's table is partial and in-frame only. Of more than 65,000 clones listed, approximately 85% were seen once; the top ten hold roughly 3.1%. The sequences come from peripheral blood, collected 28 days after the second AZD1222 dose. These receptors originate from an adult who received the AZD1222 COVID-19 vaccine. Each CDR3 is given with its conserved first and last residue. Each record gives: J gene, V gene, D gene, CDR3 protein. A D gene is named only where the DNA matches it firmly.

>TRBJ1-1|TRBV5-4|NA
CASSLDVGVNTEAFF
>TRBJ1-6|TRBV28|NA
CASSRTGRSPLHF
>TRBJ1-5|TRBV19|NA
CASSIVLHTRPQHF
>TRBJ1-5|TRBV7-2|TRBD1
CASSRGRTGRFQPQHF
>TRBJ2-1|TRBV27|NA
CASSSTQTFSYNEQFF
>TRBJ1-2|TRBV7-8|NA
CASSKLSDSFNYGYTF
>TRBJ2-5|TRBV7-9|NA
CASSFYLGWETQYF
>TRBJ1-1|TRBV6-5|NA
CASSRVGNTEAFF
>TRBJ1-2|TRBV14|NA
CASSQVMGAGGYTF
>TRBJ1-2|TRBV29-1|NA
CSGQRANYGYTF
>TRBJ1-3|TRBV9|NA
CASSPTEVAINSGNTIYF
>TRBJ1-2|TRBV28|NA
CASSQGAGEDYGYTF
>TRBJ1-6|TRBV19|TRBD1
CASSVQGSRSPLHF
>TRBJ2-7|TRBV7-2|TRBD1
CASSRGTVYEQYF
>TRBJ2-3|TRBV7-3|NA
CASSLAGGDTQYF
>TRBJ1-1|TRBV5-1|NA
CASSSDGRNTEAFF
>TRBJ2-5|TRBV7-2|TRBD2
CASSLSSGTQETQYF
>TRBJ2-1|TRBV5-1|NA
CASSLEGQSYNEQFF
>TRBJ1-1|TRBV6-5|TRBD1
CASSYLRGQGYTEAFF
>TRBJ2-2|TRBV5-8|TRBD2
CASSPGLASNTGELFF
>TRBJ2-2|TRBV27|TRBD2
CASTPLTSGRARVTGELFF
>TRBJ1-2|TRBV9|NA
CASSVGGRMEGYTF
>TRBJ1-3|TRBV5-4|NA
CASSSGPPAGDAIYF
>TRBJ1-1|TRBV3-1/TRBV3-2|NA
CASSLEGGNTEAFF
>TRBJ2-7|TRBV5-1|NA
CASSLVSLDRLAYEQYF
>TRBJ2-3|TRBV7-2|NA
CASSWDSSSTDTQYF
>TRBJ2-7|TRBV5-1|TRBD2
CASSSGLAEAGQYF
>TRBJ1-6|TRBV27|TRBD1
CASSPASGQGALHF
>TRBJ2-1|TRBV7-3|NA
CASSSGGVGNEQFF
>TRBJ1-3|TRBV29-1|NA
CSVEWGLSGNTIYF
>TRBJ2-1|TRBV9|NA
CASSVTIRPNYNEQFF
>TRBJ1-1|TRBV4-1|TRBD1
CASSRLTGVNTEAFF
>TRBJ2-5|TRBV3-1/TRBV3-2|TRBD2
CASSRRTSGRGETQYF
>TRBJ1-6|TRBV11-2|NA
CASSLEGGGFFSSYNSPLHF
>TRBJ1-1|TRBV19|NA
CASSRWTTEAFF
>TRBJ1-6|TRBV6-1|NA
CASSERRSGGSPLHF
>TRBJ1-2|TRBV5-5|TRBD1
CASSRDRPLF
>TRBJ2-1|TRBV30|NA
CAWTRTGTSYNEQFF
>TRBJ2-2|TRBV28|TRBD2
CASSKGLAGAPNTGELFF
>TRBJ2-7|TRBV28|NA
CASRSGGSYEQYF
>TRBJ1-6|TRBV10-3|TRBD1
CATRGGASNSPLHF
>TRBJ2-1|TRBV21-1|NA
CASSVLSGEQFF
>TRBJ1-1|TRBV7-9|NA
CASTIRRDTEAFF
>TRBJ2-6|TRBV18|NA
CASSPRRDGANVLTF
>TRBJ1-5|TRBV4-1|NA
CASSQAGPRGNQPQHF
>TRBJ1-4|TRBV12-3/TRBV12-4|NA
CASRGGTKKLFF
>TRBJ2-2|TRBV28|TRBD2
CASSERGGELFF
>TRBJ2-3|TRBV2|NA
CASSEVPGGTDTQYF
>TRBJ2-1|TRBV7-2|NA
CASSIRAQGGRSYNEQFF
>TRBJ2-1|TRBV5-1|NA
CASRAGYNEQFF
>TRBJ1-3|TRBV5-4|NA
CASSLKTGLSGNTIYF
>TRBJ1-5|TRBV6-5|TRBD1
CATETGSGNQPQHF
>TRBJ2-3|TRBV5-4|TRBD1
CASSGTGGGTDTQYF
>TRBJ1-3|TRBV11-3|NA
CASSLALGNTIYF